This TCR beta chain appears in the sequencing data of a study of OX40 agonist ivuxolimab in advanced cancers. For the study at large: Ivuxolimab doses were 0.01, 0.1, 0.3, 1.5, 3 or 10 mg/kg every 2 weeks. Regarding the study as a whole: Normalized T-cell clonal expansion was also low in some nonresponders.

Trimming pared 0 bases from V and 0 bases from J, leaving 6 bases between. Germline CDR1 SGHVS, CDR2 FQNEAQ. This CDR3 contains 14 residues. Sequenced by immunoSEQ multiplex PCR; TCRdb stores in-frame clones only, minus some. The sample records tens of thousands of clones, 83% being singletons. For this clone: The antigen is not known.

This receptor was taken from an adult with an advanced solid tumor such as melanoma, head and neck, liver or kidney cancer. The gene calls are TRBV7-8 and TRBJ2-7, with D perhaps TRBD2 (5 bases). The input for sequencing was CD4+ or CD8+ T cells sorted from blood, taken in a trial of the OX40 agonist ivuxolimab. CDR3: CASSLASASYEQYF. The CDR3 nucleotides are TGTGCCAGCAGCTTAGCTAGCGCCTCCTACGAGCAGTACTTC.